A selection of T cell receptor beta chains follows, all from one sample in a study of beta chain features in type 1 diabetes. Some clones are missing from TCRdb's copy, which holds only in-frame ones; the method was immunoSEQ multiplex PCR. The sample lists 680,000 or so clones, over 10% occurring once. Material: naive CD4+ T cells from blood. The receptor set was obtained from a young man with type 1 diabetes. CDR3s include the opening cysteine and the closing phenylalanine or tryptophan. The D gene is left open where the match is weak. Only part of the rows carry a size: once, few, many, or a class if the clone is expanded.

abundance	v_gene	j_gene	d_gene	CDR3nt	CDR3aa
few	TRBV6-1	TRBJ2-5	-	TGTGCCAGCAGTGAACCCCTGTTGGGTCAGTACTTC	CASSEPLLGQYF
-	TRBV5-1	TRBJ2-7	-	TGCGCCAGCAGCTACGGAGGTACGGGGCTCTCCGAGCAGTACTTC	CASSYGGTGLSEQYF
few	TRBV20-1	TRBJ1-2	-	TGCAGTGGCCCACATAACTATGGCTACACCTTC	CSGPHNYGYTF
many	TRBV25-1	TRBJ2-7	-	TGTGCCAGCAGTGAAGGGGGGCCCTACGAGCAGTACTTC	CASSEGGPYEQYF
-	TRBV4-1	TRBJ1-2	-	TGCGCCAGCAGCCAACCGAGTGCGGGGAGGGCAAACTATGGCTACACCTTC	CASSQPSAGRANYGYTF
-	TRBV18	TRBJ2-5	-	TGTGCCAGCTCACCACTCGGGGCCGGAGGTCAGGAGACCCAGTACTTC	CASSPLGAGGQETQYF
-	TRBV5-1	TRBJ2-7	TRBD2	TGCGCCAGCAGCTTGGGACTAGCGGGGACCTACGAGCAGTACTTC	CASSLGLAGTYEQYF
-	TRBV9	TRBJ2-1	-	TGTGCCAGCAGCGTAGCCGGCTACCCTCTTTACAATGAGCAGTTCTTC	CASSVAGYPLYNEQFF
-	TRBV29-1	TRBJ2-4	TRBD1	TGCAGCGGGAGGGGACAGGGCTTAAACATTCAGTACTTC	CSGRGQGLNIQYF
-	TRBV30	TRBJ1-2	-	TGTGCCTGGAGGGTGTACTATGGCTACACCTTC	CAWRVYYGYTF
few	TRBV4-1	TRBJ2-7	-	TGCGCCAGCAGCCAAGATGTTCGTCCAGGGAACACCTACGAGCAGTACTTC	CASSQDVRPGNTYEQYF
-	TRBV6-1	TRBJ1-2	-	TGTGCCAGCAAAAGAGACCCGGTGGACTATGGCTACACCTTC	CASKRDPVDYGYTF
few	TRBV5-1	TRBJ1-1	-	TGCGCCAGCAGCTTCACAAACACTGAAGCTTTCTTT	CASSFTNTEAFF
few	TRBV7-2	TRBJ1-1	-	TGTGCCAGCAGCTTAGGTAGATCGGACTCATCAGCTTTCTTT	CASSLGRSDSSAFF
-	TRBV29-1	TRBJ2-5	-	TGCAGCGTTGCCGGCAGCAACCAAGAGACCCAGTACTTC	CSVAGSNQETQYF
-	TRBV2	TRBJ1-5	-	TGTGCCAGCATGAGGGGCCTCAATCAGCCCCAGCATTTT	CASMRGLNQPQHF
once	TRBV15	TRBJ2-5	-	TGTGCCACCAGCACCTACCAAGAGACCCAGTACTTC	CATSTYQETQYF
-	TRBV5-1	TRBJ2-1	-	TGCGCCAGCAGCGCGAATACGGACAATGAGCAGTTCTTC	CASSANTDNEQFF
-	TRBV2	TRBJ2-5	-	TGTGCCAGCAGCACAGGCTCCCGAGAGACCCAGTACTTC	CASSTGSRETQYF
few	TRBV19	TRBJ1-1	-	TGTGCCAGTAATAACAGGGCGATGAACACTGAAGCTTTCTTT	CASNNRAMNTEAFF
-	TRBV18	TRBJ1-5	TRBD1	TGTGCCAGCTCACCCAAGGGACAGGGGAATCAGCCCCAGCATTTT	CASSPKGQGNQPQHF
few	TRBV30	TRBJ2-5	-	TGTGCCTGGACCCGACAGGCCCAAGAGACCCAGTACTTC	CAWTRQAQETQYF
-	TRBV9	TRBJ1-2	-	TGTGCCAGCAGCGTAGAGCAGAATTACTATGGCTACACCTTC	CASSVEQNYYGYTF
-	TRBV7-9	TRBJ2-3	-	TGTGCCAGCAGCACAAAGGCAGGGGGGCCAAATGATACGCAGTATTTT	CASSTKAGGPNDTQYF
-	TRBV27	TRBJ1-1	-	TGTGCCAGCAGTTTATCCCGAGGACCTCTGAACACTGAAGCTTTCTTT	CASSLSRGPLNTEAFF
once	TRBV5-1	TRBJ1-1	-	TGCGCCAGCAGCGACTCCACGAACACTGAAGCTTTCTTT	CASSDSTNTEAFF
-	TRBV30	TRBJ1-2	-	TGTGCCTGGACCCCTAACTATGGCTACACCTTC	CAWTPNYGYTF
-	TRBV4-2	TRBJ2-5	TRBD2	TGTGCCAGCAGCCTAGGGACGGGGGGCCAAGAGACCCAGTACTTC	CASSLGTGGQETQYF
many	TRBV30	TRBJ2-1	-	TGTGCCTGGAGTGTAAGGAATGAGCAGTTCTTC	CAWSVRNEQFF
-	TRBV6-6	TRBJ2-1	-	TGTGCCAGCAGTTACGGGAACAATGAGCAGTTCTTC	CASSYGNNEQFF
few	TRBV11-2	TRBJ2-7	-	TGTGCCAGCAGCTCGAGCTACGAGCAGTACTTC	CASSSSYEQYF
-	TRBV5-1	TRBJ2-5	-	TGCGCCAGCAGCTTGGGACACCTCCAAGAGACCCAGTACTTC	CASSLGHLQETQYF
-	TRBV15	TRBJ2-2	-	TGTGCCACCAGCAGAGAGGGAACCGGGGAGCTGTTTTTT	CATSREGTGELFF
-	TRBV7-9	TRBJ1-2	-	TGTGCCAGCAGCCGGTGGACCTTC	CASSRWTF
few	TRBV30	TRBJ1-2	-	TGTGCCTGGAGTGTAATAAGGCAAGTAGGCTACACCTTC	CAWSVIRQVGYTF
-	TRBV19	TRBJ1-2	-	TGTGCCAGTAGTATCGACAGCCTCTATGGCTACACCTTC	CASSIDSLYGYTF
-	TRBV5-4	TRBJ2-3	-	TGTGCCAGCAGCTCAGGGGACACCGGAACAGATACGCAGTATTTT	CASSSGDTGTDTQYF